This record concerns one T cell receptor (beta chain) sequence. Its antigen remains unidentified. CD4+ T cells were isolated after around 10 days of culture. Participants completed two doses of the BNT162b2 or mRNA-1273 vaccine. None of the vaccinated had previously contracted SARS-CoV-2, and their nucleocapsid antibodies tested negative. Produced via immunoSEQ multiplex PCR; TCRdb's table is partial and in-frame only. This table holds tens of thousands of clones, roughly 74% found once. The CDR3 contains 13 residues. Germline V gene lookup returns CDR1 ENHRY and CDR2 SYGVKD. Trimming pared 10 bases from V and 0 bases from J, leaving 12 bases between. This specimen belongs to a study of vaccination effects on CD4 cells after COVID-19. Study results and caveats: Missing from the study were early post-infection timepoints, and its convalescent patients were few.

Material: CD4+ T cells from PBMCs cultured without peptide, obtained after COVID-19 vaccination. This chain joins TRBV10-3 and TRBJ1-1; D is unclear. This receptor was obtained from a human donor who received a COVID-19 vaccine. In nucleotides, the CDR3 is TGTGCCACCAAGCCCGATTTGAACACTGAAGCTTTCTTT. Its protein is CATKPDLNTEAFF.